This T cell receptor (beta chain) was sequenced for a study of Graves' ophthalmopathy and Graves' hyperthyroidism. Study findings and constraints: A majority of expanded thyroid clonotypes exceeding 0.001 frequency were likewise present in blood.

The hyperthyroidism patients, aged 18 to 65, had been newly diagnosed, with under 2 months' duration. Lactation, pregnancy, uncontrolled infections and other autoimmune diseases were all grounds for excluding patients. For repertoire sequencing, the TCR beta CDR3 regions were amplified from RNA transcripts. HTBI primers were used in a first-round RT-PCR, which preceded a second-round multiplex PCR. TCRdb redid the calling of the multiplex PCR reads with MiXCR, one entry per CDR3 protein. Found here are about 590,000 distinct CDR3 sequences, less than 40% of them singletons; the top ten hold approximately 4.1%. Note on this clonotype: Its specificity is not known.

Germline values: CDR1 SQVTM, CDR2 ANQGSEA. The CDR3 sequence is 15 residues long. V trimming: 7 bases; J trimming: 0 bases; junction bases outside the gene matches: 8. The chain has TRBV29-1 and TRBJ2-5; 10 nucleotides match TRBD2. Sequencing was done on a sample of peripheral blood or thyroid tissue (not recorded which). This clonotype was obtained from an adult man with Graves' hyperthyroidism. DNA of the CDR3: TGCAGCGCGCTAGCGGGAGTAGGGGACCAAGAGACCCAGTACTTC. It translates to CSALAGVGDQETQYF. The full variable domain, in which reference TRBV29-1 and TRBJ2-5 provide the parts outside the CDR3, is SAVISQKPSRDICQRGTSLTIQCQVDSQVTMMFWYRQQPGQSLTLIATANQGSEATYESGFVIDKFPISRPNLTFSTLTVSNMSPEDSSIYLCSALAGVGDQETQYFGPGTRLLVL.